These 9 T cell receptor beta chains were sequenced from one sample in a study of CD8+ T cells in alopecia areata. RNA, once extracted, was reverse transcribed into cDNA for use as the sequencing template. Assay: immunoSEQ multiplex PCR; the TCRdb copy retains only in-frame clones and omits some. The table has about 98,000 clones, around two fifths seen once. Material: CD4+ T cells sorted from blood. Receptors originate from a human donor with alopecia areata.

The rearrangement uses TRBV29-1 and TRBJ1-3; D not resolved. Germline V lookup: CDR1 SQVTM, CDR2 ANQGSEA. The CDR3 covers 14 residues. V shed 4 bases and J shed 0 bases, with 10 bases lying between them. The CDR3 DNA reads as TGCAGCGTTGGAGATGGTACCTCTGGAAACACCATATATTTT. Amino acids: CSVGDGTSGNTIYF. Full variable domain (remainder filled in from reference TRBV29-1 and TRBJ1-3): SAVISQKPSRDICQRGTSLTIQCQVDSQVTMMFWYRQQPGQSLTLIATANQGSEATYESGFVIDKFPISRPNLTFSTLTVSNMSPEDSSIYLCSVGDGTSGNTIYFGEGSWLTVV.

This chain links TRBV2 with TRBJ2-7, with no clear D. V lost 7 bases to trimming and J lost 1 base, with 14 bases between them. From germline, CDR1 is SNHLY and CDR2 FYNNEI. This CDR3 is 14 amino acids long. The CDR3: CASIDNGLSYEQYF. The CDR3 DNA sequence: TGTGCCAGCATCGACAACGGGCTTTCCTACGAGCAGTACTTC.

The chain uses TRBV7-9 and TRBJ2-3; D uncertain. The germline V and J ends were trimmed by 1 base and 8 bases, with 13 bases remaining between them. The CDR3 has 14 residues. Germline V gene data show CDR1 as SEHNR and CDR2 as FQNEAQ (reference sequence). Written as DNA, the CDR3 is TGTGCCAGCAGCTTAGTACTACAGCCTTTTACGCAGTATTTT. It translates to CASSLVLQPFTQYF.

The chain has TRBV11-3 and TRBJ2-7; the match to TRBD1 covers 7 bases. The J segment lost 0 bases and the V segment lost 7 bases, leaving 6 bases of the junction unmatched. Germline assignment: CDR1 SGHNT and CDR2 YENEEA. The CDR3 loop spans 14 amino acids. CDR3 nucleotide sequence: TGTGCCAGCACCTCTGGACAGGCCTCCTACGAGCAGTACTTC. Amino acids: CASTSGQASYEQYF.

The V and J genes are TRBV30 and TRBJ2-2; D possibly corresponds to TRBD1 (6 bases). Germline-derived CDR1 and CDR2 are GTSNPN and SVGIG (reference sequence). Trimming left V 5 bases short and J 7 bases short, with 14 bases between. There are 13 residues in the CDR3. For the CDR3, the DNA is TGTGCCTGGTACAGGGAAGGAGGCGGGGAGCTGTTTTTT. It yields the protein CAWYREGGGELFF.

In this sample, this clone turned up once. This rearrangement joins TRBV7-2 to TRBJ2-3; D is ambiguous. This CDR3 has 13 amino acids. From germline, CDR1 is SGHTA and CDR2 FQGNSA. Trimming shortened V by 3 bases and J by 2 bases, and 6 bases separated the two germline ends. The CDR3 reads CASSFSYTDTQYF. CDR3 bases: TGTGCCAGCAGCTTTTCCTACACAGATACGCAGTATTTT.

The rearrangement uses TRBV19 and TRBJ2-3; tentatively, D is TRBD1 or TRBD2 (5 bases each). Germline CDR1 and CDR2: LNHDA and SQIVND (reference sequence). The CDR3 has 13 residues. V gave up 4 bases and J gave up 4 bases, with 9 bases separating them. The CDR3 sequence is CASSNGAPDTQYF. The CDR3 DNA reads TGTGCCAGTAGTAACGGGGCCCCAGATACGCAGTATTTT.

The table lists this clone with a count of one. The V call is TRBV11-3, the J call TRBJ1-4; 9 bases fit TRBD1. Germline V gene lookup returns CDR1 SGHNT and CDR2 YENEEA. V gave up 2 bases and J gave up 10 bases; unmatched junction bases: 11. This CDR3 spans 16 amino acids. The DNA for the CDR3 is TGTGCCAGCAGCTTAAGGCCCGGGACAGGGAAGGCAAAACTGTTTTTT. It is translated as CASSLRPGTGKAKLFF.

The V call is TRBV2, the J call TRBJ1-5, with TRBD1 matching over 9 bases. V trimming: 5 bases; J trimming: 5 bases; junction bases outside the gene matches: 4. The CDR3 runs 14 residues. CDR1 and CDR2 from the germline V gene are SNHLY and FYNNEI. The CDR3 region is CASSLDRGYQPQHF. The CDR3 DNA reads TGTGCCAGCAGTTTGGACAGGGGATATCAGCCCCAGCATTTT.